Listed below are T cell receptor beta chains from one sample, sequenced in a study of cytomegalovirus exposure and HLA in healthy donors. Sequencing used immunoSEQ multiplex PCR; TCRdb keeps in-frame clones, though not all of them. Among about 86,000 clones, 70% to 80% were seen once, and the ten largest hold around 8%. Sequencing input: PBMCs. The receptors originated from a man aged 55 to 69 in good health and CMV-seronegative. Each CDR3 is given with its conserved first and last residue. A D gene is named only where the DNA matches it firmly. Not all rows give a size; the values are once, few, many and, for expanded clones, a class.

TRBV29-1	TRBJ2-7	.	TRBD2	CSVQMSVGGSSSYEQYF	TGCAGCGTTCAAATGTCGGTCGGCGGGAGCTCCTCCTACGAGCAGTACTTC
TRBV7-2	TRBJ2-5	few	.	CASSLRGRDEETQYF	TGTGCCAGCAGCTTAAGAGGCAGGGATGAGGAGACCCAGTACTTC
TRBV11-3	TRBJ2-7	few	.	CASSFGAYEQYF	TGTGCCAGCAGCTTCGGAGCCTACGAGCAGTACTTC
TRBV6-6	TRBJ2-3	.	TRBD2	CASRNSGGSTDTQYF	TGTGCCAGCAGGAATAGCGGGGGGAGCACAGATACGCAGTATTTT
TRBV9	TRBJ1-5	once	.	CASSVDLNQPQHF	TGTGCCAGCAGCGTTGACTTGAATCAGCCCCAGCATTTT
TRBV27	TRBJ2-7	.	.	CASSPSGGQGAYEQYF	TGTGCCAGCAGCCCCAGCGGGGGACAGGGAGCCTACGAGCAGTACTTC
TRBV7-2	TRBJ2-5	.	TRBD2	CASTPQPGGETQYF	TGTGCCAGCACCCCTCAACCGGGAGGAGAGACCCAGTACTTC
TRBV6-1	TRBJ2-1	.	.	CASSEGRKFEQFF	TGTGCCAGCAGTGAGGGGAGGAAGTTTGAGCAGTTCTTC
TRBV29-1	TRBJ2-7	.	TRBD2	CSVEDPLAGAGSYEQYF	TGCAGCGTTGAAGACCCACTAGCGGGAGCGGGCTCCTACGAGCAGTACTTC
TRBV19	TRBJ2-1	.	TRBD2	CASLAGVGYEQFF	TGTGCCAGCCTAGCGGGAGTAGGCTATGAGCAGTTCTTC
TRBV10-2	TRBJ2-3	.	.	CASSEVSGTDTQYF	TGCGCCAGCAGTGAAGTCTCGGGGACAGATACGCAGTATTTT
TRBV28	TRBJ2-6	.	TRBD1	CASRTTGADNVLTF	TGTGCCAGCAGGACGACAGGGGCCGACAACGTCCTGACTTTC
TRBV6-6	TRBJ2-7	.	TRBD2	CASKGGGSYEQYF	TGTGCCAGCAAGGGAGGCGGGAGCTACGAGCAGTACTTC
TRBV7-9	TRBJ2-1	few	TRBD2	CASSTGTSGSNEQFF	TGTGCCAGCAGCACCGGGACTAGCGGGAGTAATGAGCAGTTCTTC
TRBV12-5	TRBJ2-5	.	.	CASGYPQEETQYF	TGTGCTAGTGGTTACCCCCAGGAAGAGACCCAGTACTTC
TRBV5-8	TRBJ2-2	once	.	CASSLEQLRNTGELFF	TGTGCCAGCAGCTTGGAACAGCTAAGGAACACCGGGGAGCTGTTTTTT
TRBV11-2	TRBJ1-2	once	.	CASSSYKGEWAYGYTF	TGTGCCAGCAGCTCTTACAAGGGGGAATGGGCCTATGGCTACACCTTC
TRBV6-1	TRBJ2-3	.	TRBD1	CASGDRGTDTQYF	TGTGCCAGCGGAGACAGGGGAACAGATACGCAGTATTTT
TRBV19	TRBJ1-2	.	.	CASSMAGNYGYTF	TGTGCCAGTAGTATGGCAGGGAACTATGGCTACACCTTC
TRBV6-5	TRBJ2-7	.	TRBD2	CASSYKWVGEGYEQYF	TGTGCCAGCAGTTACAAATGGGTCGGGGAGGGCTACGAGCAGTACTTC
TRBV28	TRBJ1-1	.	TRBD1	CASSPTDRVENTEAFF	TGTGCCAGCAGTCCGACGGACAGGGTGGAGAACACTGAAGCTTTCTTT
TRBV6-1	TRBJ2-3	.	TRBD1	CASSVQGQDTQYF	TGTGCCAGCAGTGTACAGGGGCAGGATACGCAGTATTTT
TRBV11-3	TRBJ2-2	once	.	CASSSGTTGELFF	TGTGCCAGCAGCTCCGGGACAACCGGGGAGCTGTTTTTT
TRBV30	TRBJ2-2	.	.	CAWSAGAAGELFF	TGTGCCTGGAGCGCAGGGGCGGCCGGGGAGCTGTTTTTT
TRBV6-6	TRBJ1-1	.	.	CASSYVWQGNRQEAFF	TGTGCCAGCAGTTACGTTTGGCAGGGGAACCGTCAAGAAGCTTTCTTT
TRBV2	TRBJ2-5	few	.	CAPRKGVGETQYF	TGTGCCCCCCGGAAGGGGGTGGGGGAGACCCAGTACTTC
TRBV28	TRBJ2-7	.	.	CASTVAQGYEQYF	TGTGCCAGCACTGTAGCCCAGGGCTACGAGCAGTACTTC
TRBV5-1	TRBJ2-1	.	TRBD1	CASSLSGTGAHYEQFF	TGCGCCAGCAGCTTGTCCGGGACAGGGGCGCACTATGAGCAGTTCTTC
TRBV29-1	TRBJ2-5	.	TRBD2	CSTKLAGGGETQYF	TGCAGCACGAAACTAGCGGGGGGAGGGGAGACCCAGTACTTC
TRBV5-4	TRBJ2-7	.	TRBD2	CASSQGLAGGPYEQYF	TGTGCCAGCAGCCAAGGACTAGCGGGAGGGCCCTACGAGCAGTACTTC
TRBV5-8	TRBJ2-1	.	.	CASSPPRNEQFF	TGTGCCAGCAGCCCTCCCAGGAATGAGCAGTTCTTC
TRBV10-3	TRBJ2-1	few	TRBD2	CAIRETSGGLNEQFF	TGTGCCATCAGGGAGACTAGCGGGGGGCTCAATGAGCAGTTCTTC
TRBV7-9	TRBJ1-2	.	TRBD1	CASSKDRGPVGGYTF	TGTGCCAGCAGCAAGGACAGGGGCCCCGTTGGAGGCTACACCTTC
TRBV6-4	TRBJ2-7	.	TRBD1	CASSPTGVIAYEQYF	TGTGCCAGCAGCCCTACAGGGGTAATAGCCTACGAGCAGTACTTC
TRBV30	TRBJ1-4	.	.	CAGSGQGYANEKLFF	TGTGCCGGGAGTGGCCAGGGGTATGCTAATGAAAAACTGTTTTTT
TRBV2	TRBJ2-7	.	.	CASRRGLPAYEQYF	TGTGCCAGCAGGAGGGGACTTCCAGCCTACGAGCAGTACTTC
TRBV5-1	TRBJ2-1	.	.	CASALVTSSYNEQFF	TGCGCCAGCGCTCTCGTCACAAGCTCCTACAATGAGCAGTTCTTC
TRBV5-6	TRBJ2-7	.	.	CASSLVSTSTSYEQYF	TGTGCCAGCAGCTTGGTATCCACTTCTACCTCCTACGAGCAGTACTTC
TRBV15	TRBJ1-2	.	.	CATSRDAGSSYGYTF	TGTGCCACCAGCAGAGATGCGGGCAGCTCCTATGGCTACACCTTC
TRBV20-1	TRBJ2-7	.	.	CSARGQFEQYF	TGCAGTGCTCGAGGACAGTTCGAGCAGTACTTC
TRBV5-6	TRBJ2-1	.	TRBD2	CASSLWLAGVSYNEQFF	TGTGCCAGCAGCTTGTGGCTAGCGGGGGTCTCCTACAATGAGCAGTTCTTC
TRBV29-1	TRBJ1-3	.	.	CSVGELASGNTIYF	TGCAGCGTTGGGGAGCTTGCATCTGGAAACACCATATATTTT
TRBV5-8	TRBJ2-6	.	.	CASSLGEGSGANVLTF	TGTGCCAGCAGCTTGGGAGAGGGCTCTGGGGCCAACGTCCTGACTTTC
TRBV4-1	TRBJ2-7	.	TRBD1	CASSQVGTGTREQYF	TGCGCCAGCAGCCAAGTGGGGACAGGGACGCGCGAGCAGTACTTC
TRBV19	TRBJ1-2	few	.	CASSPLRRDGYTF	TGTGCCAGTAGTCCTCTCAGGCGGGATGGCTACACCTTC
TRBV6-1	TRBJ2-5	few	TRBD1	CASSEDGTAQWETQYF	TGTGCCAGCAGTGAAGACGGGACAGCCCAATGGGAGACCCAGTACTTC